This T cell receptor (beta chain) was documented in a study of blood T cell repertoires in COVID-19. Across the study: PBMCs, B-cell-depleted T cells, or T cells provided the cDNA or gDNA that made up the material.

Clones were read by immunoSEQ multiplex PCR, and TCRdb kept only the in-frame ones, dropping some. Of about 190,000 clones listed, just under 85% are singletons. This clone was found a few times. The sample taken for sequencing was peripheral blood. The TCR sequence derives from a woman in her 70s with active or convalescent COVID-19.

The CDR3 coding sequence is TGTGCCAGCAGCGCCTCCGGGACAGGTATTTCACCCCTCCACTTT. The encoded protein is CASSASGTGISPLHF. The chain links TRBV27 to TRBJ1-6; 8 nucleotides match TRBD1. With 6 bases clipped from V and 9 bases from J, the junction kept 10 bases outside the gene matches. The germline V gene encodes CDR1 MNHEY and CDR2 SMNVEV (reference sequence). There are 15 residues in the CDR3.